This T cell receptor beta chain was recovered during a study of blood T cell repertoires in COVID-19 (TCRdb year 2020). Study-wide context: Samples from collaborators originated in the United States, Italy and Spain and spanned both the acute and convalescent phases of COVID-19. The prospective study material was composed of cDNA or gDNA derived from T cells, B-cell-depleted T cells, or PBMCs. Samples were obtained from the ongoing ImmuneRACE study (first 160 participants) and from about 1,300 subjects provided by 6 global collaborators. Nearly every sample came with metadata listing a de-identified subject ID, COVID-19 status, age in years and sex. Where HLA class I and class II types were available, the types were taken from metadata supplied by the sample provider, not from assay-based typing. Deeply sampled blood TCRbeta repertoires from subjects exposed to, actively infected with, or recovered from COVID-19 were included in the dataset. The repertoires were released in a freely available public database intended as a resource for research on the immune response to SARS-CoV-2.

In Seattle, one collaborating source enrolled patients while the infection was active and tracked those patients longitudinally over the course of disease. Each collaborating institution followed its own protocols to collect whole blood in K2EDTA tubes. For TCRbeta analysis, collaborators shipped samples in one of three forms: frozen whole blood, isolated PBMCs, or DNA extracted from either of those sample types. Trimming removed 2 bases from V and 7 bases from J, leaving 8 bases between the germline ends. The CDR3, cysteine through phenylalanine, is 13 amino acids long. Just the 39-base CDR3 DNA is kept, in frame starting at base 1. For CDR1 and CDR2, the germline V gene lists SGHNT and YENEEA. With respect to this clone: The antigen it binds to is not known. Base qualities were left out, and no much larger clone turns up one base away.

General findings and caveats noted by the study authors: The quantity of clinical and demographic metadata differed by source and by participant and was supplied without curation.

TCRbeta CDR3 regions were amplified from genomic DNA by means of the immunoSEQ Assay, a bias-controlled multiplex PCR. The original methods were these. Nucleated cell counts per sample were estimated from amplification of reference gene primers within the assay. To quantify the absolute abundance of each unique TCRbeta CDR3 rearrangement, sequence reads were collapsed and filtered. Productive Simpson clonality was computed per sample as the square root of Simpson's diversity index over productive rearrangements. TCRdb holds this immuneACCESS table with in-frame rearrangements only. Some clones are missing; in checked studies, unresolved V genes explain under half, and the rest has no known cause. That table supplies the V and J calls and clone size; D and trimming were determined from the DNA. This sample gives approximately 280,000 clones in total; 75% to 95% of them show up just once. Nearly 7% of the sample is in the top ten clones.

This sequence was found in a woman aged 30 to 39 with COVID-19, enrolled during active disease. Sequenced sample: peripheral blood. This chain joins TRBV11-3 to TRBJ2-2; no D segment can be confidently identified. The DNA sequence is as follows: TGTGCCAGCAGCTTATTTGCGGTCGGGGAGCTGTTTTTT. This codes for CASSLFAVGELFF.